Below are 6 T cell receptor beta chains sequenced from a single sample in a study of graft-versus-host responses after intestinal transplantation. This table comes from immunoSEQ multiplex PCR, and its TCRdb copy is limited to in-frame clones, with some not included. The sample consists of more than 25,000 clones, about 95% of them appearing once. This sample comprised PBMCs, obtained nearly 31 days after intestinal transplant. The receptor source for this set is a human patient who received an intestinal transplant, so some T cells may come from the graft donor.

The chain recombines TRBV11-2 with TRBJ2-7; no clear D. Germline V gene sequence: CDR1 SGHAT, CDR2 FQNNGV. This CDR3 is built from 14 residues. Trimming left V 3 bases short and J 0 bases short, with 9 bases between. Written as DNA, the CDR3 is TGTGCCAGCAGCTTTTCGGGTGACTCCTACGAGCAGTACTTC. This translates into CASSFSGDSYEQYF.

This clone occurred a few times. V gene TRBV18 combines with J gene TRBJ1-1; 7 nucleotides match TRBD1. V gave up 6 bases and J gave up 4 bases; unmatched junction bases: 8. Germline V gives CDR1 KGHSH, CDR2 LQKENI. This CDR3 has 14 amino acids. The CDR3 is CASSYQGGTTEAFF. The CDR3 DNA is TGTGCCAGCTCCTACCAGGGGGGTACCACTGAAGCTTTCTTT.

In DNA, the CDR3 is TGTGCCAGCAGTGTCGGGGGGCTGAGCTACGAGCAGTACTTC. It specifies CASSVGGLSYEQYF. The rearrangement joins TRBV6-1 to TRBJ2-7, with a tentative D call TRBD2 (7 bases). Germline loops: CDR1 MNHNS, CDR2 SASEGT. This CDR3 contains 14 residues. V was clipped by 4 bases and J by 3 bases, with 13 bases between them.

The rearrangement links TRBV9 to TRBJ2-5, with D perhaps matching TRBD1 (5 bases). V gave up 2 bases and J gave up 4 bases, with 9 bases separating them. CDR1 and CDR2 (germline): SGDLS, YYNGEE. The CDR3 has 13 amino acids. Here the CDR3 reads CASSVRVGETQYF. DNA of the CDR3: TGTGCCAGCAGCGTCAGGGTTGGAGAGACCCAGTACTTC.

The chain uses TRBV7-2 and TRBJ1-3; no reliable D call. V shed 1 base and J shed 4 bases, with 8 bases lying between them. Germline V gene data show CDR1 as SGHTA and CDR2 as FQGNSA. This CDR3 has 14 amino acids. This CDR3 reads CASSLGFSGNTIYF. The CDR3, as DNA: TGTGCCAGCAGCTTAGGTTTTAGCGGAAACACCATATATTTT.

This clone was counted once. Other DNA sequences within the sample encode an identical CDR3. V gene TRBV5-1 combines with J gene TRBJ1-2; D might be TRBD1 (6 bases). Germline CDR1 is SGHRS and CDR2 is YFSETQ. This CDR3 contains 16 residues. Trimming left V 0 bases short and J 6 bases short, with 18 bases between. CDR3 nucleotides: TGCGCCAGCAGCTTGGTGCCAGGGGAGGTGGTAAATGGCTACACCTTC. This codes for CASSLVPGEVVNGYTF.